This T cell receptor beta chain was observed in a study of blood T cells in healthy people across ages. Primed by a sample-barcoded 5' primer and a J-beta primer mix, a second PCR proceeded for about 7 to 11 cycles. Each CDR3 protein is one row after TCRdb ran MiXCR on the 5' RACE reads. The sample shows some 880,000 distinct CDR3 sequences, roughly 34% of them seen only once. Notes on the study in general: Donor CMV status, an unknown factor, possibly confounded changes in expanded clonotypes. Diversity of TCR beta per million T cells declined in a roughly linear way with age.

Note on this clonotype: The antigen remains unidentified.

The germline CDR1 and CDR2 sequences are KGHSH and LQKENI. Trimming at V came to 5 bases and at J to 6 bases, leaving 5 bases not matched to a gene. This CDR3 is 14 amino acids long. Sequenced sample: blood. The chain recombines TRBV18 with TRBJ2-1; 9 positions agree with TRBD1. The TCR sequence derives from a man aged 18-30 years in good health. CDR3 nucleotide sequence: TGTGCCAGCTCAACCGGGACAGGGTTCAATGAGCAGTTCTTC. This encodes CASSTGTGFNEQFF. Drawing the rest from reference TRBV18 and TRBJ2-1, the complete variable domain is NAGVMQNPRHLVRRRGQEARLRCSPMKGHSHVYWYRQLPEEGLKFMVYLQKENIIDESGMPKERFSAEFPKEGPSILRIQQVVRGDSAAYFCASSTGTGFNEQFFGPGTRLTVL.